A selection of T cell receptor beta chains follows, all from one sample in a study of T cell responses to AZD1222 COVID-19 vaccine. Generated by immunoSEQ multiplex PCR, the TCRdb table keeps only in-frame clones and is missing some. This table has under 200,000 clones, about 88% appearing once. The specimen was peripheral blood, collected on day 0 of AZD1222 vaccination. These receptor sequences come from an adult in good health. The CDR3 runs from the conserved cysteine through the conserved F or W. D genes are given only for firm matches. Size is stated for part of the rows, as once, few or many counts, or as a class when the clone is expanded.

TRBV14	.	.	TRBJ1-1	CASSQDMGITEAFF	TGTGCCAGCAGCCAAGATATGGGGATCACTGAAGCTTTCTTT
TRBV28	.	.	TRBJ2-7	CASSSRQAASYEQYF	TGTGCCAGCAGTTCGCGCCAGGCAGCATCCTACGAGCAGTACTTC
TRBV29-1	.	.	TRBJ2-2	CSADGSSGVGTGELFF	TGCAGCGCAGATGGATCCTCAGGGGTAGGAACCGGGGAGCTGTTTTTT
TRBV5-1	TRBD2	.	TRBJ2-3	CASSLDGRAADTQYF	TGCGCCAGCAGCTTGGACGGGAGGGCCGCGGATACGCAGTATTTT
TRBV7-9	TRBD2	.	TRBJ2-2	CASSLPLGLVSNTGELFF	TGTGCCAGCAGCTTACCTCTAGGACTAGTCTCGAACACCGGGGAGCTGTTTTTT
TRBV18	TRBD1	.	TRBJ1-1	CASSHGTGLEAFF	TGTGCCAGCTCCCACGGGACAGGACTAGAAGCTTTCTTT
TRBV9	.	.	TRBJ1-5	CASSVDRDGNQPQHF	TGTGCCAGCAGCGTAGACAGGGATGGCAATCAGCCCCAGCATTTT
TRBV13	.	.	TRBJ2-1	CASSFGGDHNEQFF	TGTGCCAGCAGCTTCGGAGGGGACCACAATGAGCAGTTCTTC
TRBV7-3	TRBD1	once	TRBJ1-6	CASSLEGAGNSPLHF	TGTGCCAGCAGCTTAGAGGGGGCAGGGAATTCACCCCTCCACTTT
TRBV28	.	.	TRBJ2-7	CASSFRPDEQYF	TGTGCCAGCAGTTTTCGGCCTGACGAGCAGTACTTC
TRBV7-9	.	.	TRBJ2-3	CASSLVAEYTDTQYF	TGTGCCAGCAGCTTAGTAGCGGAGTACACAGATACGCAGTATTTT
TRBV28	.	once	TRBJ2-2	CASSPPTATTGELFF	TGTGCCAGCAGCCCACCTACAGCCACTACCGGGGAGCTGTTTTTT
TRBV6-5	TRBD1	.	TRBJ1-1	CASRGQGAGTEAFF	TGTGCCAGCAGGGGACAGGGGGCGGGCACTGAAGCTTTCTTT
TRBV28	TRBD1	.	TRBJ2-7	CASSSIWTGYLHEQYF	TGTGCCAGCAGTTCCATATGGACAGGTTACCTCCACGAGCAGTACTTC
TRBV25-1	.	.	TRBJ1-4	CASSEYGKREKLFF	TGTGCCAGCAGTGAATACGGGAAGCGTGAAAAACTGTTTTTT
TRBV28	TRBD1	.	TRBJ1-6	CASTSRGGQGVNSPLHF	TGTGCCAGCACATCACGTGGGGGACAGGGGGTTAATTCACCCCTCCACTTT
TRBV9	.	.	TRBJ1-1	CASSGDFNTEAFF	TGTGCCAGCAGTGGGGACTTCAACACTGAAGCTTTCTTT
TRBV28	.	.	TRBJ1-1	CASSPGQHNTEAFF	TGTGCCAGCAGTCCCGGACAGCACAACACTGAAGCTTTCTTT
TRBV6-5	TRBD2	.	TRBJ2-1	CASSYSLAGAPEQFF	TGTGCCAGCAGTTACTCGCTAGCGGGAGCCCCTGAGCAGTTCTTC
TRBV3-1/TRBV3-2	.	.	TRBJ1-1	CASSQDPGGVRTEAFF	TGTGCCAGCAGCCAAGATCCGGGGGGGGTTCGAACCGAAGCTTTCTTT
TRBV5-4	.	.	TRBJ2-7	CASSLSSYEQYF	TGTGCCAGCAGCCTGAGCTCCTACGAGCAGTACTTC
TRBV3-1/TRBV3-2	TRBD2	.	TRBJ2-2	CASSRTSGANTGELFF	TGTGCCAGCAGCCGTACTAGCGGGGCGAACACCGGGGAGCTGTTTTTT
TRBV27	.	once	TRBJ1-4	CASREGRSNEKLFF	TGTGCCAGCAGGGAGGGACGGTCTAATGAAAAACTGTTTTTT
TRBV28	.	.	TRBJ1-1	CASSLTRGKRAEAFF	TGTGCCAGCAGTTTAACCAGGGGAAAGAGGGCTGAAGCTTTCTTT
TRBV2	TRBD1	.	TRBJ2-7	CASVQGANYEQYF	TGTGCCAGCGTGCAGGGGGCTAACTACGAGCAGTACTTC
TRBV6-2/TRBV6-3	.	.	TRBJ1-1	CASSYSEDTEAFF	TGTGCCAGCAGTTACTCTGAGGACACTGAAGCTTTCTTT
TRBV4-2	TRBD2	.	TRBJ2-7	CASSLRGGPTYEQYF	TGTGCCAGCAGCCTCCGGGGGGGGCCGACCTACGAGCAGTACTTC
TRBV5-4	.	.	TRBJ1-3	CASSFPGGNTIYF	TGTGCCAGCAGCTTCCCCGGGGGAAACACCATATATTTT
TRBV28	.	.	TRBJ1-2	CASSLGPYGYTF	TGTGCCAGCAGCCTCGGGCCATATGGCTACACCTTC
TRBV19	TRBD1	.	TRBJ1-1	CASSTPGQGARDTEAFF	TGTGCCAGTAGTACCCCCGGACAGGGGGCGAGAGACACTGAAGCTTTCTTT
TRBV19	TRBD1	.	TRBJ1-4	CASSILGQTNEKLFF	TGTGCCAGTAGTATTTTGGGACAGACTAATGAAAAACTGTTTTTT
TRBV11-2	.	.	TRBJ1-2	CASSLGGRGQDYGYTF	TGTGCCAGCAGCTTAGGGGGGAGGGGACAAGACTATGGCTACACCTTC
TRBV7-2	.	.	TRBJ1-1	CASSLDPGRESEAFF	TGTGCCAGCAGCTTGGATCCGGGGAGGGAATCTGAAGCTTTCTTT
TRBV3-1/TRBV3-2	TRBD1	.	TRBJ1-5	CASSQTGGRQPQHF	TGTGCCAGCAGCCAAACAGGGGGAAGACAGCCCCAGCATTTT
TRBV11-2	TRBD1	once	TRBJ1-2	CASSFLPGQGSEGTF	TGTGCCAGCAGCTTCCTCCCGGGACAGGGCTCAGAGGGCACCTTC
TRBV6-1	TRBD1	.	TRBJ1-2	CASSEDRVAYGYTF	TGTGCCAGCAGTGAGGACAGGGTAGCATATGGCTACACCTTC
TRBV14	TRBD1	.	TRBJ1-2	CASSETGPYGYTF	TGTGCCAGCAGCGAGACAGGGCCTTATGGCTACACCTTC
TRBV7-8	TRBD2	.	TRBJ2-1	CASSFHRTSGINNEQFF	TGTGCCAGCAGCTTCCATCGGACTAGCGGGATAAACAATGAGCAGTTCTTC
TRBV27	TRBD1	.	TRBJ2-7	CATKGAQSSYEQYF	TGTGCCACCAAGGGGGCCCAATCGTCCTACGAGCAGTACTTC
TRBV19	.	.	TRBJ2-2	CASKDRTGELFF	TGTGCCAGTAAAGACAGGACCGGGGAGCTGTTTTTT
TRBV5-4	.	.	TRBJ2-7	CASSRNRRIYEQYF	TGTGCCAGCAGCAGGAACCGACGGATCTACGAGCAGTACTTC
TRBV19	TRBD1	.	TRBJ2-2	CASWPGQANTGELFF	TGTGCCAGTTGGCCGGGACAGGCGAACACCGGGGAGCTGTTTTTT
TRBV6-5	.	.	TRBJ1-1	CASSPGQLNTEAFF	TGTGCCAGCAGCCCGGGACAACTGAACACTGAAGCTTTCTTT
TRBV28	.	.	TRBJ1-2	CASSFFNYGYTF	TGTGCCAGCAGTTTCTTCAACTATGGCTACACCTTC
TRBV6-5	TRBD1	.	TRBJ1-6	CASRNTGTGNSPLHF	TGTGCCAGCAGAAATACCGGGACAGGGAATTCACCCCTCCACTTT
TRBV9	TRBD2	.	TRBJ2-5	CASSVELAETQYF	TGTGCCAGCAGCGTAGAACTAGCGGAGACCCAGTACTTC
TRBV5-1	.	.	TRBJ2-7	CASSPGRRVKGYISYEQYF	TGCGCCAGCAGCCCCGGCCGGCGGGTAAAAGGGTACATCTCCTACGAGCAGTACTTC
TRBV5-4	.	.	TRBJ2-2	CASSDGAPGELFF	TGTGCCAGCAGCGACGGTGCTCCCGGGGAGCTGTTTTTT
TRBV7-9	TRBD1	few	TRBJ1-5	CASSLVGGTGGVYQPQHF	TGTGCCAGCAGCTTAGTTGGGGGCACAGGGGGAGTTTATCAGCCCCAGCATTTT
TRBV11-2	.	few	TRBJ2-3	CASSPGTGSTDTQYF	TGTGCCAGCAGCCCGGGGACTGGGAGCACAGATACGCAGTATTTT
TRBV6-2/TRBV6-3	.	.	TRBJ1-1	CASSYGENTEAFF	TGTGCCAGCAGTTATGGCGAGAACACTGAAGCTTTCTTT
TRBV28	.	once	TRBJ2-3	CASSEEQGPRTDTQYF	TGTGCCAGCAGCGAAGAACAGGGCCCGCGCACAGATACGCAGTATTTT
TRBV6-2/TRBV6-3	TRBD2	.	TRBJ2-3	CASSSPTTSGNPDTQYF	TGTGCCAGCAGTTCGCCTACCACTAGCGGGAACCCAGATACGCAGTATTTT
TRBV6-5	.	.	TRBJ2-3	CASSSLETLNPYF	TGTGCCAGCAGTAGCTTGGAGACTCTCAATCCGTATTTT